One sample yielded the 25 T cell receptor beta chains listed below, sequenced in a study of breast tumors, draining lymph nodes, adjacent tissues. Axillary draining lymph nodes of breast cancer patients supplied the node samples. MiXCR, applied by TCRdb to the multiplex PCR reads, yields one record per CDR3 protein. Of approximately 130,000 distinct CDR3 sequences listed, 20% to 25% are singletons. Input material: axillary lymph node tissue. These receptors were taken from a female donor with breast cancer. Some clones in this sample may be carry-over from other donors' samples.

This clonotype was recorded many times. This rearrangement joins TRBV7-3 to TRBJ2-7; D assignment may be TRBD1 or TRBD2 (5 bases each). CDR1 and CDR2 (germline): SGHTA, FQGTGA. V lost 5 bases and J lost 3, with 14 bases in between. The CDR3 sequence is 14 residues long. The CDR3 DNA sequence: TGTGCCAGCAGCCCGGCGGTGAGGGGCTACGAGCAGTACTTC. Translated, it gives CASSPAVRGYEQYF.

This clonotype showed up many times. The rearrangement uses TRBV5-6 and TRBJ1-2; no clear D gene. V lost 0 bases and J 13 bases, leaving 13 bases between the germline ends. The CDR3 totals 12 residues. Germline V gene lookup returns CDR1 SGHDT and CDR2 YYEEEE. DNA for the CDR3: TGTGCCAGCAGCTTGGGGACGTCCCTCGTCACCTTC. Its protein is CASSLGTSLVTF.

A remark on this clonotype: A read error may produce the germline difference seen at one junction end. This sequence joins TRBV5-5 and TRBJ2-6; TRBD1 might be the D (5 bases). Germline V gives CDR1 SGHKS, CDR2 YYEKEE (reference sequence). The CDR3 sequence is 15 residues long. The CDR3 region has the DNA TGTGCCAGCAGCTCCTGGCTCTCTGGGGCCAACGTCCTGGCTTTC. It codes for CASSSWLSGANVLAF.

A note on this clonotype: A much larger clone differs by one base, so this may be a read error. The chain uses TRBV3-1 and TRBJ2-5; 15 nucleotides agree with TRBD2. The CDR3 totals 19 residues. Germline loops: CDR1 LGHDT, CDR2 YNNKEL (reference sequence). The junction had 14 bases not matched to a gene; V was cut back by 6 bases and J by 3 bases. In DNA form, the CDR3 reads TGTGCCAGCAGTACAAGAATGGGACTAGCGGGAGGACAAAAAGAGACCCAGTACTTC. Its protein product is CASSTRMGLAGGQKETQYF.

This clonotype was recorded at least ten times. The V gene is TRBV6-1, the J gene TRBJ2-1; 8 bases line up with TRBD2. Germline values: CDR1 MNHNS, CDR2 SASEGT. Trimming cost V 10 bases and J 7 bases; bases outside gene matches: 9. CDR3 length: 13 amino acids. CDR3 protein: CATFGLAANEQFF. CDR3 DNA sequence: TGTGCCACCTTTGGACTAGCCGCGAATGAGCAGTTCTTC.

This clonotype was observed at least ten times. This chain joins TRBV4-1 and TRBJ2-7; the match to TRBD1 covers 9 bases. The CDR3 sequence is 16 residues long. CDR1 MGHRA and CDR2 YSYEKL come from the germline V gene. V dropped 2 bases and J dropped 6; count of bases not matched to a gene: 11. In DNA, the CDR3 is TGCGCCAGCAGCCAACTCCCGGGACAGGGTGAAAGCGAGCAGTACTTC. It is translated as CASSQLPGQGESEQYF.

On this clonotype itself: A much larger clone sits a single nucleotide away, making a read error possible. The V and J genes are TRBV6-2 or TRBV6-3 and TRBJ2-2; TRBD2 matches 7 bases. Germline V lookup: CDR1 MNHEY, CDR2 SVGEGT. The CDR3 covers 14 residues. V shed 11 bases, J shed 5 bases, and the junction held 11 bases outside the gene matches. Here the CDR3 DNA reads TGTGCCCGCGGGGGACTACGTACTACCGGGGAGCTGTTTTTT. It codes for CARGGLRTTGELFF.

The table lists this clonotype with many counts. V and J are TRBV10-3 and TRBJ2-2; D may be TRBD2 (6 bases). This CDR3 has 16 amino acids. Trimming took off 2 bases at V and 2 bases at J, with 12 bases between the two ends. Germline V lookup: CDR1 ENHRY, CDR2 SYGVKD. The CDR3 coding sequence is TGTGCCATCAGTGAGGGGTGGGGACTCAACACCGGGGAGCTGTTTTTT. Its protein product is CAISEGWGLNTGELFF.

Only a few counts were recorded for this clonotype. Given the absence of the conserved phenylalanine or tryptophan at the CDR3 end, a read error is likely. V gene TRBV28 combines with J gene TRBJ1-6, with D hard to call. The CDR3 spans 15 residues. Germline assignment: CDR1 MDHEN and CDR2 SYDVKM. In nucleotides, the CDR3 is TGTGCCAGCGGTTTTCGCGGGGCCTATAATTCACCCCTCCACTCT. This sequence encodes CASGFRGAYNSPLHS.

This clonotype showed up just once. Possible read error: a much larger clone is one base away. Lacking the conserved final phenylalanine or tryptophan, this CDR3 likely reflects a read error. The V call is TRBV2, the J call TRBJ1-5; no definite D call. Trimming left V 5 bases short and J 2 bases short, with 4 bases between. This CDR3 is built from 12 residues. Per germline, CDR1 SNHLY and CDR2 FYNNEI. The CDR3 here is CASSRGNQPQHS. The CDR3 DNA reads TGTGCCAGCAGTAGGGGCAATCAGCCCCAGCATTCT.

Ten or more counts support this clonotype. For the CDR3, the DNA is TGTGCCAGCAGCCCCGGCAGTAACCGTCACCCTTCCTACGAGCAGTACTTC. This codes for CASSPGSNRHPSYEQYF. The chain combines TRBV5-4 with TRBJ2-7; D call uncertain. CDR3 length: 17 residues. Germline CDR1 reads SGHNT; CDR2 reads YYREEE (reference sequence). V lost 4 bases and J lost 1, with 21 bases in between.

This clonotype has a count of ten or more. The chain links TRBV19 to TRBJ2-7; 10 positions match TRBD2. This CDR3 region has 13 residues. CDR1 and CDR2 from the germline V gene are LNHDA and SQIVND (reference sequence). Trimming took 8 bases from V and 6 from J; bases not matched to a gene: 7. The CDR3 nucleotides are TGTGCCAGTTCGAGCGGGAGGGCCTTCGAGCAGTACTTC. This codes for CASSSGRAFEQYF. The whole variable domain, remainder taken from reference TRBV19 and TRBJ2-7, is DGGITQSPKYLFRKEGQNVTLSCEQNLNHDAMYWYRQDPGQGLRLIYYSQIVNDFQKGDIAEGYSVSREKKESFPLTVTSAQKNPTAFYLCASSSGRAFEQYFGPGTRLTVT.

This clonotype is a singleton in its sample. This CDR3 reads CASSLFAWDWRELRTDTQYF. The DNA of the CDR3 is TGTGCCAGCAGTTTATTTGCCTGGGACTGGCGGGAGCTCCGCACAGATACGCAGTATTTT. The rearrangement uses TRBV28 and TRBJ2-3; 7 bases match TRBD2. V dropped 1 base and J dropped 1; count of bases not matched to a gene: 17. CDR1 and CDR2 from the germline V gene are MDHEN and SYDVKM. The CDR3 spans 20 residues.

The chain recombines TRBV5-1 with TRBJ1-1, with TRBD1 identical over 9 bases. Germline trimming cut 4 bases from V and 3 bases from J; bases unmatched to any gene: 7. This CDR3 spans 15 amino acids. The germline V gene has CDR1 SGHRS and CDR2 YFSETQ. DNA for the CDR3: TGCGCCAGCAGCAACGGAGGGACAGGGCACACTGAAGCTTTCTTT. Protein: CASSNGGTGHTEAFF.

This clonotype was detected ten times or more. CDR3 sequence (DNA): TGCAGTGCTATATCCCTGACGAGCTCCTACGAGCAGTACTTC. Residues: CSAISLTSSYEQYF. V is TRBV20-1 and J is TRBJ2-7; D unresolved. CDR1 and CDR2 from the germline V gene are DFQATT and SNEGSKA (reference sequence). V lost 4 bases to trimming and J lost 0 bases, with 13 bases between them. This CDR3 has 14 residues.

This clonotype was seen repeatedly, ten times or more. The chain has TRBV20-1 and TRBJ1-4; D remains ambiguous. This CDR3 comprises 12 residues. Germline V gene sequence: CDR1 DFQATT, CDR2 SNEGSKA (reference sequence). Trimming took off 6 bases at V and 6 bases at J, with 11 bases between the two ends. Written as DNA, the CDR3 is TGCAGTGCCAGACACACCGATGAAAAACTGTTTTTT. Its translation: CSARHTDEKLFF.

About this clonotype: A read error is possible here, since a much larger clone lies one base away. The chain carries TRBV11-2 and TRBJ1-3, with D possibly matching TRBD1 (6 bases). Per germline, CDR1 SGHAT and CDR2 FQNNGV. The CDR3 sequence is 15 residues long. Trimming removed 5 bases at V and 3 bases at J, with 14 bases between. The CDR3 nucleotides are TGTGCCAGCAGCGAAACAGGGACTGGTGGAAACACCATATATTTT. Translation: CASSETGTGGNTIYF. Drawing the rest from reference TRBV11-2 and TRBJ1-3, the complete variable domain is EAGVAQSPRYKIIEKRQSVAFWCNPISGHATLYWYQQILGQGPKLLIQFQNNGVVDDSQLPKDRFSAERLKGVDSTLKIQPAKLEDSAVYLCASSETGTGGNTIYFGEGSWLTVV.

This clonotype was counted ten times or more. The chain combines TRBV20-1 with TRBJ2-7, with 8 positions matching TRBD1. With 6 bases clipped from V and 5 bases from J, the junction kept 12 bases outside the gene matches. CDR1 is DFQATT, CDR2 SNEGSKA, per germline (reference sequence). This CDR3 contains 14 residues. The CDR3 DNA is TGCAGTGCAACTGTCGTGCAGGGGGCGGACGAGCAGTACTTC. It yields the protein CSATVVQGADEQYF.

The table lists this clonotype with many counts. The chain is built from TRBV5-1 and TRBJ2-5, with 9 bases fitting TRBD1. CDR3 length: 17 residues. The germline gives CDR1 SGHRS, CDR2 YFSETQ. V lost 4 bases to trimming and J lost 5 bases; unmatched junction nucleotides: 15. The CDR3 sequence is CASSHGPGQGSAETQYF. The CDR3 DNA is TGCGCCAGCAGCCATGGCCCGGGACAGGGTAGTGCCGAGACCCAGTACTTC.

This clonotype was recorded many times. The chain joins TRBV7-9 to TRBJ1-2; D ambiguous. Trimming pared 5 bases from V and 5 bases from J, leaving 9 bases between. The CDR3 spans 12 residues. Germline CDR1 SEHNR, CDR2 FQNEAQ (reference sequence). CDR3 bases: TGTGCCAGCAGCCCCACCCAATATGGCTACACCTTC. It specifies CASSPTQYGYTF.

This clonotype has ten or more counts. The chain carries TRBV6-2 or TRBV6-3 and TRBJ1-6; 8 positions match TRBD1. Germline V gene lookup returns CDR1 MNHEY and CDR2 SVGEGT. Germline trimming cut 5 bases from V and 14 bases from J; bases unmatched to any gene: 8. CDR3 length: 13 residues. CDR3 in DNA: TGTGCCAGCAGTACCTATCAGGGGGCTTCCCTCCACTTT. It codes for CASSTYQGASLHF.

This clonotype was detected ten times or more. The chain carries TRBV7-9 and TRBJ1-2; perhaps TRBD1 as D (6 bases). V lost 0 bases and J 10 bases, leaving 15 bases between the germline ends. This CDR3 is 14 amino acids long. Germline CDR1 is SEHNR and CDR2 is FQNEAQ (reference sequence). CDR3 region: CASSLASGEANYTF. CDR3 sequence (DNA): TGTGCCAGCAGCTTAGCATCAGGGGAGGCGAACTACACCTTC.

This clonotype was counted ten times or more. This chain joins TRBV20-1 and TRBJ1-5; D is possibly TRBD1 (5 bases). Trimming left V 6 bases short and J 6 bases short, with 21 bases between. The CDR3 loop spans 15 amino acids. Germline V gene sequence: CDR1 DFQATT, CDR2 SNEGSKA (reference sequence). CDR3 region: CSAILRNMRGQPQHF. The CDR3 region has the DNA TGCAGTGCCATCCTGCGGAATATGAGGGGTCAGCCCCAGCATTTT.

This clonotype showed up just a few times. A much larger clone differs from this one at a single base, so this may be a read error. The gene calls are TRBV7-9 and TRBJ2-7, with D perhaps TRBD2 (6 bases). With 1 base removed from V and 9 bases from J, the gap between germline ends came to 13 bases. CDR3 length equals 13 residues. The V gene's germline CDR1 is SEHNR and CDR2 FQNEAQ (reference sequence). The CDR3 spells CASSLDFGSGQYF. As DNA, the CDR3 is TGTGCCAGCAGCTTAGACTTTGGTAGCGGGCAGTACTTC.

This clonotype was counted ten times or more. This chain's CDR3 is CASSSYSPPGELFF. The CDR3 DNA is TGTGCCAGCAGCTCGTACTCCCCACCCGGGGAGCTGTTTTTT. The V gene is TRBV7-3, the J gene TRBJ2-2; unclear D gene. This CDR3 is 14 amino acids long. The germline V and J ends were trimmed by 4 bases and 6 bases, with 12 bases remaining between them. Per the germline V gene, CDR1 is SGHTA and CDR2 is FQGTGA.